These T cell receptor beta chains were read from a single sample in a study of long-term antiretroviral therapy in people with HIV. Generated by immunoSEQ multiplex PCR, the TCRdb table keeps only in-frame clones and is missing some. The sample includes roughly 21,000 clones, 79% of them seen just once. Sequencing was performed on unsorted PBMCs, taken 4.1 years after starting antiretroviral therapy. The origin of the receptors is a middle-aged woman with HIV. CDR3s include the opening cysteine and the closing phenylalanine or tryptophan. A D gene is named only where the DNA matches it firmly. Some rows have no size entry. The others give once, few or many, or a class for an expanded clone.

17	TRBV19	.	TRBJ2-2	.	TGTGCCAGTAGCACGCTGTACACAGGGTCGAACACCGGGGAGCTGTTTTTT	CASSTLYTGSNTGELFF
15	TRBV4-1	.	TRBJ1-3	.	TGCGCCAGCAGCCCCCCCTTGAGCTCTGGAAACACCATATATTTT	CASSPPLSSGNTIYF
15	TRBV5-1	TRBD2	TRBJ2-7	once	TGCGCCAGCAGCCCGTTGACTAGCGGGAGCCACGAGCAGTACTTC	CASSPLTSGSHEQYF
13	TRBV7-8	.	TRBJ1-1	.	TGTGCCAGCTCAAGAGGCGGGGACACTGAAGCTTTCTTT	CASSRGGDTEAFF
15	TRBV25-1	.	TRBJ1-3	few	TGTGCCAGCAGTCCGACAGAGGGCTCTGGAAACACCATATATTTT	CASSPTEGSGNTIYF
14	TRBV14	.	TRBJ2-2	.	TGTGCCAGCAGCCAACGCCAACTAACCGGGGAGCTGTTTTTT	CASSQRQLTGELFF
15	TRBV11-3	TRBD2	TRBJ2-2	.	TGTGCCAGCAGCTTAGGCGGGGGTTACACCGGGGAGCTGTTTTTT	CASSLGGGYTGELFF
12	TRBV5-8	.	TRBJ2-5	.	TGTGCCAGCAGCAGTTGGCAGGAGACCCAGTACTTC	CASSSWQETQYF
16	TRBV7-2	TRBD1	TRBJ1-3	.	TGTGCCAGCAGCTTAGCTCCGGGACAGGGGGGAAACACCATATATTTT	CASSLAPGQGGNTIYF
16	TRBV7-9	TRBD2	TRBJ2-2	.	TGTGCCAGCAGCTTAGAGGCTAGCGGGCGGACCGGGGAGCTGTTTTTT	CASSLEASGRTGELFF
17	TRBV4-1	TRBD2	TRBJ2-1	.	TGCGCCAGCAGCCGGGTTGCAGCGGGGGGACCATACAATGAGCAGTTCTTC	CASSRVAAGGPYNEQFF
12	TRBV6-6	.	TRBJ1-5	.	TGTGCCAGCAGTTATCAGAATCAGCCCCAGCATTTT	CASSYQNQPQHF
14	TRBV27	.	TRBJ2-1	.	TGTGCCAGCAGTTTATTTGCCCGGCGGTATGAGCAGTTCTTC	CASSLFARRYEQFF
11	TRBV13	.	TRBJ2-1	.	TGTGCCAGCACCAAAGGGAATGAGCAGTTCTTC	CASTKGNEQFF
13	TRBV21-1	.	TRBJ2-7	.	TGTGCCAGCAGTTGGACAGGGGGTTACGAGCAGTACTTC	CASSWTGGYEQYF
15	TRBV9	.	TRBJ1-4	.	TGTGCCAGCAGCGTAGAGGGAGGGGAGAATGAAAAACTGTTTTTT	CASSVEGGENEKLFF
15	TRBV6-5	.	TRBJ2-1	once	TGTGCCAGCAATTCGTCGAGGAGGCCCTACAATGAGCAGTTCTTC	CASNSSRRPYNEQFF
19	TRBV6-4	TRBD2	TRBJ2-3	.	TGTGCCAGCTGCGCTCTTGATATGAGACTAGCGGGGAGCACAGATACGCAGTATTTT	CASCALDMRLAGSTDTQYF
18	TRBV28	TRBD1	TRBJ1-4	.	TGTGCCAGCAGTTTACTCTTCGACAGGGAACCAATTAATGAAAAACTGTTTTTT	CASSLLFDREPINEKLFF
14	TRBV9	.	TRBJ2-4	.	TGTGCCAGCAGCGGTTTATCAGGCGGAAACATTCAGTACTTC	CASSGLSGGNIQYF
15	TRBV10-3	TRBD1	TRBJ1-2	few	TGTGCCATCAGCGACCAGGGACAGGGGGCTGGCGGCTACACCTTC	CAISDQGQGAGGYTF
15	TRBV6-1	.	TRBJ1-5	few	TGTGCCAGCAGTGAAAGGAGGGTGCGGAGTCAGCCCCAGCATTTT	CASSERRVRSQPQHF
18	TRBV13	.	TRBJ2-7	.	TGTGCCAGCAGCTTATTTAATTCCGCTAGCGAACACTCCTACGAGCAGTACTTC	CASSLFNSASEHSYEQYF
14	TRBV10-3	TRBD1	TRBJ1-1	.	TGTGCCATCAGTGAAAGGACAGGAAACACTGAAGCTTTCTTT	CAISERTGNTEAFF
13	TRBV7-9	.	TRBJ2-7	few	TGTGCCAGCAGCTTAGGGACAGCCTACGAGCAGTACTTC	CASSLGTAYEQYF
11	TRBV7-9	.	TRBJ2-3	.	TGTGCCAGCAGCGCGTTAGATACGCAGTATTTT	CASSALDTQYF
16	TRBV4-2	.	TRBJ2-7	.	TGTGCCAGCAGCCGTACCTACGGGGCAAATTCCCCCGAGCAGTACTTC	CASSRTYGANSPEQYF
15	TRBV11-2	TRBD1	TRBJ1-2	few	TGTGCCAGCAGCCCGAACCCCGGGACAGAATATGGCTACACCTTC	CASSPNPGTEYGYTF
14	TRBV6-6	.	TRBJ1-5	.	TGTGCCAGCAGTTATAGTCAGGGAAATCAGCCCCAGCATTTT	CASSYSQGNQPQHF
14	TRBV5-1	TRBD1	TRBJ2-7	.	TGCGCCAGCAGCCCTGGACAGGGGAGCTACGAGCAGTACTTC	CASSPGQGSYEQYF
13	TRBV28	.	TRBJ1-2	.	TGTGCCAGCAGCATGACCGCCAACTATGGCTACACCTTC	CASSMTANYGYTF
14	TRBV6-5	TRBD2	TRBJ2-1	.	TGTGCCAGCAGTTACTTCGGGGGGGCCGGGGAGCAGTTCTTC	CASSYFGGAGEQFF
14	TRBV6-1	TRBD1	TRBJ1-2	.	TGTGCCAGCAGGAGGACAGGCCTTAACTATGGCTACACCTTC	CASRRTGLNYGYTF
14	TRBV4-1	.	TRBJ2-7	.	TGCGCCAGCAGCCAAGACGGCCGTGGAAACGAGCAGTACTTC	CASSQDGRGNEQYF
13	TRBV4-1	.	TRBJ1-2	few	TGCGCCAGCAGCCAAGACCACATCTATGGCTACACCTTC	CASSQDHIYGYTF
15	TRBV7-2	.	TRBJ1-2	.	TGTGCCAGCAGCTTAGATCCCCTCAGTAGCTATGGCTACACCTTC	CASSLDPLSSYGYTF
15	TRBV6-6	TRBD2	TRBJ2-4	.	TGTGCCAGCAACCCGCGCTCGGGGGGAAAAAACATTCAGTACTTC	CASNPRSGGKNIQYF
12	TRBV7-9	.	TRBJ1-5	.	TGTGCCAGCAGCTGGGAGAATCAGCCCCAGCATTTT	CASSWENQPQHF
15	TRBV11-3	TRBD2	TRBJ2-1	.	TGTGCCAGCAGCCCCCCACTAGCGGAGTACAATGAGCAGTTCTTC	CASSPPLAEYNEQFF
12	TRBV7-9	TRBD1	TRBJ2-6	.	TGTGCCAGCAGCCCAGCGGGACAGGGGGTAACTTTC	CASSPAGQGVTF
15	TRBV7-2	.	TRBJ2-7	once	TGTGCCAGCAGCTTAGCCTGGGGCACCTCCTACGAGCAGTACTTC	CASSLAWGTSYEQYF
17	TRBV4-2	.	TRBJ1-2	.	TGTGCCAGCAGCCAAGCCCAGAGGACAAATGCAGACTATGGCTACACCTTC	CASSQAQRTNADYGYTF
15	TRBV18	.	TRBJ2-3	.	TGTGCCAGCTCCCGCCCTGAGGTGGGCACAGATACGCAGTATTTT	CASSRPEVGTDTQYF
13	TRBV7-9	.	TRBJ2-7	.	TGTGCCTACGCCGGGTGGGACTCCTACGAGCAGTACTTC	CAYAGWDSYEQYF
16	TRBV14	TRBD1	TRBJ2-7	.	TGTGCCAGCAGCCAAGAGGGGACAGGATCTGGTTACGAGCAGTACTTC	CASSQEGTGSGYEQYF
15	TRBV5-4	TRBD1	TRBJ2-3	once	TGTGCCAGCAGCTCGGGACAGGGTAAAAAAGATACGCAGTATTTT	CASSSGQGKKDTQYF
15	TRBV9	.	TRBJ2-7	.	TGTGCCAGCAGCGTAGGGAGTTCCCCTCACTACGAGCAGTACTTC	CASSVGSSPHYEQYF
14	TRBV11-2	.	TRBJ1-3	few	TGTGCCAGCAGCTTAACGATCTCTGGAAACACCATATATTTT	CASSLTISGNTIYF
14	TRBV7-8	TRBD2	TRBJ2-7	.	TGTGCCAGCAGCTTGGGACTAGCCCACTACGAGCAGTACTTC	CASSLGLAHYEQYF
16	TRBV27	TRBD1	TRBJ1-3	.	TGTGCCAGCAGTTCGGGTACAGGGGTCTTTGGAAACACCATATATTTT	CASSSGTGVFGNTIYF
15	TRBV5-1	.	TRBJ2-7	.	TGCGCCAGCAGCCTAGTGGGCGGTAGCCTCTACGAGCAGTACTTC	CASSLVGGSLYEQYF
15	TRBV5-1	.	TRBJ2-3	.	TGCGCCACGAGGTTTTCCATTAGACTCACAGATACGCAGTATTTT	CATRFSIRLTDTQYF
16	TRBV13	TRBD2	TRBJ2-3	.	TGTGCCAGCAGCTTATTGCTAGCGGGGGGAGGTGATACGCAGTATTTT	CASSLLLAGGGDTQYF